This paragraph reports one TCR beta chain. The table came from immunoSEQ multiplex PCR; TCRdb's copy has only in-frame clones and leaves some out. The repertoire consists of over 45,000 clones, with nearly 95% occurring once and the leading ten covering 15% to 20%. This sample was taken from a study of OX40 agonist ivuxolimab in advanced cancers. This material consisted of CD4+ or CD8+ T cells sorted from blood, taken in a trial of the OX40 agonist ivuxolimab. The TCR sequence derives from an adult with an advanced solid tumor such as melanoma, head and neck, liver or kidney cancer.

This CDR3 is CASRNDRVWGNTEAFF. As DNA, the CDR3 is TGTGCCAGTAGGAATGACAGGGTTTGGGGGAACACTGAAGCTTTCTTT. V usage is TRBV19 and J usage is TRBJ1-1; 7 bases map to TRBD1. After removal of 6 bases from V and 1 base from J, the junction contained 11 bases not matched to a gene. CDR1 and CDR2 (germline): LNHDA, SQIVND (reference sequence). The CDR3 length is 16 residues.